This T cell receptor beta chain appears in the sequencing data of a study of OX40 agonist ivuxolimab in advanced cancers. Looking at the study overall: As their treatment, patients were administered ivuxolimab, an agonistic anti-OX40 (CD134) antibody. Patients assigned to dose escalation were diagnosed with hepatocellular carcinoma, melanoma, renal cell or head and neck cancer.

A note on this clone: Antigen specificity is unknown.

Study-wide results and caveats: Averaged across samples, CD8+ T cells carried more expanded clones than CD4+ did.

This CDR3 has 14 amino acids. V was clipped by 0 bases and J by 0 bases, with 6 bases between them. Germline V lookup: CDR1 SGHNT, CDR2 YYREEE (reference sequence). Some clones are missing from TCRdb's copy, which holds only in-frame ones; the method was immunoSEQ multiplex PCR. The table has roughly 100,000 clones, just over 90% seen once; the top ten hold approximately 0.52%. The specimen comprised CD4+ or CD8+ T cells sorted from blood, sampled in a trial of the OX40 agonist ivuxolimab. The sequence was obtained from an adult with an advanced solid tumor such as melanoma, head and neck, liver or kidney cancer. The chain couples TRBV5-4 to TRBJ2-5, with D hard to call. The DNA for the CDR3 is TGTGCCAGCAGCTTGGTTGGGAACCAAGAGACCCAGTACTTC. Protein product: CASSLVGNQETQYF.